Below, 11 T cell receptor beta chains from the same sample are listed, as sequenced in a study of blood T cell repertoires in COVID-19 (dated by TCRdb to about 2020). The protocol used for the library was the immunoSEQ multiplex PCR assay. TCRdb obtained this table from immuneACCESS and retained in-frame rearrangements with V and J assigned. These tables miss some clones; where compared with another copy, unresolved V genes account for less than half of the shortfall, and the remainder is unexplained. This sample has 65,000 to 85,000 clones in its table, and approximately 90% of those were observed once. The ten most abundant clones make up roughly 19% of the sample. What was sequenced was peripheral blood. Every receptor here comes from a human donor in a cohort sampled during active COVID-19.

This chain connects TRBV9 to TRBJ2-3, with D possibly TRBD2 on 7 matching bases. The CDR3 extends over 17 amino acids. Trimming removed 0 bases from V and 0 bases from J, with 14 bases in between. Germline lookup yields CDR1 SGDLS and CDR2 YYNGEE. CDR3 sequence reads: CASSVVRGLSSTDTQYF. The CDR3 DNA reads as TGTGCCAGCAGCGTAGTGCGGGGGCTCTCTAGCACAGATACGCAGTATTTT.

The table lists this clone with a few counts. The rearrangement uses TRBV5-1 and TRBJ1-2; the match to TRBD1 covers 10 bases. Germline values: CDR1 SGHRS, CDR2 YFSETQ. This CDR3 has 13 residues. V lost 4 bases to trimming and J lost 4 bases; unmatched junction nucleotides: 1. CDR3 residues: CASSGTGAYGYTF. The CDR3 coding sequence is TGCGCCAGCAGCGGGACAGGGGCCTATGGCTACACCTTC.

The chain has TRBV5-1 and TRBJ2-3, with 9 positions matching TRBD2. Germline lookup yields CDR1 SGHRS and CDR2 YFSETQ. J lost 2 bases, V lost 0 bases, and 4 bases had no gene match. The CDR3 spans 16 residues. For the CDR3, the DNA is TGCGCCAGCAGCTTGGGACTAGCGGAGAACACAGATACGCAGTATTTT. Translation gives CASSLGLAENTDTQYF.

The chain couples TRBV4-3 to TRBJ1-2; 9 positions agree with TRBD1. The V gene end was trimmed by 3 bases and the J gene end by 7 bases; junction bases not matched to a gene: 6. This CDR3 contains 14 residues. Per germline, CDR1 LGHNA and CDR2 YSLEER. The CDR3 coding sequence is TGCGCCAGCAGCCAGGGACAGGGATTGATTGGCTACACCTTC. It is translated as CASSQGQGLIGYTF.

The genes are TRBV5-8 and TRBJ2-5; TRBD1 agrees at 9 bases. CDR3 length equals 16 residues. Trimming at V came to 4 bases and at J to 3 bases, leaving 10 bases not matched to a gene. Germline V gene data show CDR1 as SGHTS and CDR2 as YDEGEE. DNA for the CDR3: TGTGCCAGCAGCGAATACAGGGGGCCGGTAGAAGAGACCCAGTACTTC. It codes for CASSEYRGPVEETQYF.

The chain carries TRBV27 and TRBJ2-5; TRBD2 agrees at 11 bases. V lost 4 bases, J lost 3 bases, and 4 bases stayed unmatched. Germline V gene data show CDR1 as MNHEY and CDR2 as SMNVEV (reference sequence). The CDR3 is made up of 15 amino acids. The CDR3: CASSSLAGGEETQYF. In DNA form, the CDR3 reads TGTGCCAGCAGTTCCTTAGCGGGAGGGGAAGAGACCCAGTACTTC.

This clone was counted only a few times. This chain connects TRBV5-1 to TRBJ2-1; 8 nucleotides match TRBD2. There are 15 residues in the CDR3. The germline CDR1 and CDR2 sequences are SGHRS and YFSETQ. Germline trimming cut 1 base from V and 4 bases from J; bases unmatched to any gene: 4. The DNA for the CDR3 is TGCGCCAGCAGCTTGCTAGCGGGCCCTTACAATGAGCAGTTCTTC. Its translation is CASSLLAGPYNEQFF.

The chain uses TRBV14 and TRBJ1-2; D unresolved. Germline loops: CDR1 SGHDN, CDR2 FVKESK. Trimming took 1 base from V and 8 from J, leaving 8 bases between them. The CDR3 length is 12 residues. CDR3 sequence (DNA): TGTGCCAGCAGCCAAGGAGTAAGAGGCTACACCTTC. It codes for CASSQGVRGYTF.

The V call is TRBV27, the J call TRBJ1-4; 7 nucleotides match TRBD1. The germline V gene encodes CDR1 MNHEY and CDR2 SMNVEV (reference sequence). Unmatched junction bases numbered 6, after V lost 6 bases and J lost 5 bases. This CDR3 has 14 residues. The DNA of the CDR3 is TGTGCCAGCAGACCACAGGGGAGGAATGAAAAACTGTTTTTT. This sequence encodes CASRPQGRNEKLFF. The variable domain in full, completed from reference TRBV27 and TRBJ1-4, reads EAQVTQNPRYLITVTGKKLTVTCSQNMNHEYMSWYRQDPGLGLRQIYYSMNVEVTDKGDVPEGYKVSRKEKRNFPLILESPSPNQTSLYFCASRPQGRNEKLFFGSGTQLSVL.

This chain connects TRBV28 to TRBJ2-7; 8 nucleotides align to TRBD1. V shed 3 bases and J 2 bases; nucleotides not matched to a gene: 3. CDR3 length: 14 residues. Germline CDR1 and CDR2: MDHEN and SYDVKM. CDR3 coding DNA: TGTGCCAGCAGTTTGACAGGGGCTACCTACGAGCAGTACTTC. Translating gives CASSLTGATYEQYF.

This chain connects TRBV5-1 to TRBJ2-7; 7 nucleotides agree with TRBD2. The CDR3 contains 14 residues. Germline CDR1 reads SGHRS; CDR2 reads YFSETQ. The junction had 7 bases not matched to a gene; V was cut back by 2 bases and J by 5 bases. DNA for the CDR3: TGCGCCAGCAGCTTCCAGACTAGCACGGACGAGCAGTACTTC. It is translated as CASSFQTSTDEQYF. Variable domain in full (rest from reference TRBV5-1 and TRBJ2-7): KAGVTQTPRYLIKTRGQQVTLSCSPISGHRSVSWYQQTPGQGLQFLFEYFSETQRNKGNFPGRFSGRQFSNSRSEMNVSTLELGDSALYLCASSFQTSTDEQYFGPGTRLTVT.